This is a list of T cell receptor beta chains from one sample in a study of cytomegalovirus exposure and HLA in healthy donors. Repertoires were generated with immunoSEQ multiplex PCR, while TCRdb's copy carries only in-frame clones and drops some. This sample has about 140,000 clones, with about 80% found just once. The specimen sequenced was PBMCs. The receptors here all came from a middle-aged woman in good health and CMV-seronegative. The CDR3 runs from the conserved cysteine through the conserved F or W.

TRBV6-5 CASSYGGGLVYEQYF
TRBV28 CASSSLASSYEQYF
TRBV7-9 CASSLRRGQGYTF
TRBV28 CASSFGGRVTVYEQYF
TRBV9 CASSVSPGETDTQYF
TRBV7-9 CASSLLAGVYEQYF
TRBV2 CASSYDGQIHQYF
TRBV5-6 CASSMTLGQGTYEQYF
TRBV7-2 CASSLAFGLAENEQFF
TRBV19 CASRILGGNTGELFF
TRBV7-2 CASRFSGGYNEQFF
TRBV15 CATSRDRASGHTDTQYF
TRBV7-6 CASSLGQGWTDTQYF
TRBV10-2 CASSPGQLSTDTQYF
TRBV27 CASSPSGRANNEQFF
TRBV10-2 CASSDTGGRGYTF
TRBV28 CASSQGQVRNGYTF
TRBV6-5 CASSYLQQDTEAFF
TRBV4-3 CASSQDGGGANYGYTF
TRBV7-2 CASSFSMGRNTEAFF
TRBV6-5 CASSEVFGGYEQYF
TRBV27 CASSLRRGESGYTF